This TCR beta chain was sequenced for a study of T cells expressing NK-cell markers (dated by TCRdb to the early 2020s). General notes on the study: About eight donors provided sorted CD3+CD56+NKG2C+, CD3+CD56+NKG2C- and CD3+CD56-NKG2C+ T-cell subsets, whose TCR beta-chain repertoires were profiled. Most of the eight sequenced donors were HCMV-seropositive and one was HCMV-seronegative. The eight sequenced donors were randomly selected healthy volunteers, three men and five women. The libraries were sequenced on Illumina HiSeq 2000/2500, MiSeq or NextSeq, producing 2 x 150 bp reads.

Sequenced using an Illumina HiSeq 2000. TCR beta cDNA libraries were made by 5'RACE template switching that added a universal primer site and unique molecular identifiers. Priming for cDNA synthesis came from the TCR beta constant segment, and two successive PCR amplification steps followed. The paper's data handling went like this. MIGEC was used to demultiplex reads and group the reads by UMI, and MiTCR was used to assemble and quantify clonotypes. To exclude erroneous sequences, any TCR cDNA sequence not supported by at least two reads was discarded. Downstream repertoire analysis used the tcR package, and clonotypes were matched across fractions by CDR3 nucleotide sequence plus V segment. VDJmatch was used to annotate antigen specificity against VDJdb, with one amino acid substitution in CDR3 allowed. Reprocessed by TCRdb, the reads give a single entry per CDR3 protein sequence, without DNA. For this entry, the V and J calls and clone size follow TCRdb and not the study's own pipeline. The sample table on file contains fewer than 200,000 distinct CDR3 sequences. Of the sample, around 18% falls within the top ten clones.

Paper-wide results and their limitations: Whether the expanded NKG2C-expressing T cell clones were specific for HCMV antigens was left unclear. For six donors, the dominant CD3+CD56+NKG2C+ clonotypes were among the top 10 CD8+ clonotypes and accounted for about 1.0-7.5% of CD8+ T cells. Those dominant clonotypes were again the most abundant among CD3+CD56-NKG2C+ cells in a few donors, at about 25-60.1%.

As for this clonotype: This receptor's antigen is unknown.

The CDR1 and CDR2 encoded by the germline V gene (reference sequence) are LGHDT and YNNKEL. From the cysteine through the phenylalanine, the CDR3 covers 15 amino acids. A DNA sequence was not provided. HCMV serostatus was determined by detecting HCMV-specific IgG in serum with a commercial ELISA kit. Ficoll density gradient centrifugation was used to isolate peripheral blood mononuclear cells from blood. The sample consisted of blood T cells: a sorted CD56 or NKG2C T cell subset, CD4+ or CD8+ T cells, or bulk PBMC T cells (not recorded which). Recombination joined TRBV3-1 with TRBJ2-1. This receptor was taken from a woman aged 18 to 75 in good health. The CDR3 reads CASSVGTNSYNEQFF.